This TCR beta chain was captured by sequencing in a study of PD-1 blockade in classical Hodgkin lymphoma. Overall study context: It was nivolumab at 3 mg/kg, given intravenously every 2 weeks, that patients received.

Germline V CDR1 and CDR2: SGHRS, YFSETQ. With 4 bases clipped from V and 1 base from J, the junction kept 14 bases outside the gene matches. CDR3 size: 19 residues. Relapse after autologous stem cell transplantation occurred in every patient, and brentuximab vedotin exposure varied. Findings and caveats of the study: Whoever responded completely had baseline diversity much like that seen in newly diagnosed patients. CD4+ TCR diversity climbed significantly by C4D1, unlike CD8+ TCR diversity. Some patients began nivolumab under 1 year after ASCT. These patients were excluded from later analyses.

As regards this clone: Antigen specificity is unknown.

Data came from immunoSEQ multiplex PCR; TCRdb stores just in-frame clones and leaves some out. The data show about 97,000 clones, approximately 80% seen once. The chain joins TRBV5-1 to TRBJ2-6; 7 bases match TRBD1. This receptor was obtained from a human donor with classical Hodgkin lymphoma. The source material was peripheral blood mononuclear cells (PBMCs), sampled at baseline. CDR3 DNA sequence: TGCGCCAGCAGCCTGTGGGTACAGGGGATGTCTTCTGGGGCCAACGTCCTGACTTTC. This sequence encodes CASSLWVQGMSSGANVLTF.